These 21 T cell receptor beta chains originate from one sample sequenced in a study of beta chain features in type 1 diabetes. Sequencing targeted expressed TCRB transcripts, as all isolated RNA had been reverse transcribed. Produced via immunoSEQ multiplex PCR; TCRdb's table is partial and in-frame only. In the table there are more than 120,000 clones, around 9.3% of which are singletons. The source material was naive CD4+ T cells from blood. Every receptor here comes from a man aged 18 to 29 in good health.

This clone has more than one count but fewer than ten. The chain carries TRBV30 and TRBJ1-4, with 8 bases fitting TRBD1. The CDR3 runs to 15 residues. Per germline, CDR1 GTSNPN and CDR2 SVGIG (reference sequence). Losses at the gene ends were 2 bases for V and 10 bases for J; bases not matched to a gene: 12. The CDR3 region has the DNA TGTGCCTGGAGTCCGTCGGACAGGGTTGAGGGAAAACTGTTTTTT. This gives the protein CAWSPSDRVEGKLFF.

In DNA form, the CDR3 reads TGTGCCAGCAAAAGGCAGGGGGGTAGCAATCAGCCCCAGCATTTT. Translated, it gives CASKRQGGSNQPQHF. The gene calls are TRBV2 and TRBJ1-5; 7 bases align to TRBD1. The CDR3 length is 15 residues. J gave up 0 bases and V 7 bases, and 6 bases lay outside the gene matches. The germline V gene has CDR1 SNHLY and CDR2 FYNNEI.

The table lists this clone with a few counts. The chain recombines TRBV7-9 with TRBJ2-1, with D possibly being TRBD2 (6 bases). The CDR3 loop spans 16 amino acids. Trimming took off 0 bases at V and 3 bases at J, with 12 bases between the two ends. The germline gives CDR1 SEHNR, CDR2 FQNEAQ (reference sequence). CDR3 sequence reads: CASSLAGGRVYNEQFF. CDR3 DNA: TGTGCCAGCAGCTTAGCGGGGGGTCGGGTCTACAATGAGCAGTTCTTC.

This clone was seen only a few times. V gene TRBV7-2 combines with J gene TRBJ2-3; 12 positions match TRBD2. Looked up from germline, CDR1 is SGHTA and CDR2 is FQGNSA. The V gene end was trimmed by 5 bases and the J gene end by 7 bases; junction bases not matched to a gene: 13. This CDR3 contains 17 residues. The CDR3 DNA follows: TGTGCCAGCAGCATCCCGCTAGCGGGGGGGCCCTTGAATACGCAGTATTTT. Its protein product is CASSIPLAGGPLNTQYF.

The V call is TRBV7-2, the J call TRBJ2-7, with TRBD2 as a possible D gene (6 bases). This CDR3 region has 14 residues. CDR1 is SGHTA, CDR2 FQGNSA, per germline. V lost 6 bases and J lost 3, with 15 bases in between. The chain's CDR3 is CASSLPGLNYEQYF. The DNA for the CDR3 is TGTGCCAGCAGTTTACCGGGACTCAACTACGAGCAGTACTTC. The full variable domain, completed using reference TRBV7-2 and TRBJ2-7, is GAGVSQSPSNKVTEKGKDVELRCDPISGHTALYWYRQSLGQGLEFLIYFQGNSAPDKSGLPSDRFSAERTGGSVSTLTIQRTQQEDSAVYLCASSLPGLNYEQYFGPGTRLTVT.

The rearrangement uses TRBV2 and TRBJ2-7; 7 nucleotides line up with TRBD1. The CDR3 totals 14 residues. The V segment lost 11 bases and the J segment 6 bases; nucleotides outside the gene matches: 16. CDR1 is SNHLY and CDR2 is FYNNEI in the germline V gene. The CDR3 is CAGRAQGPPSEQYF. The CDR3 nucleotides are TGTGCCGGACGGGCACAGGGGCCGCCCAGCGAGCAGTACTTC.

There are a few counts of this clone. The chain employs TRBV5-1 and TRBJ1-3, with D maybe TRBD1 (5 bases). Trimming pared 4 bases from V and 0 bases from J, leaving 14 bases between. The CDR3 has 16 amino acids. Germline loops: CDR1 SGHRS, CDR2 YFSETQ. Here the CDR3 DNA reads TGCGCCAGCAGCGAATGGGACTCGGCCTCTGGAAACACCATATATTTT. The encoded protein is CASSEWDSASGNTIYF.

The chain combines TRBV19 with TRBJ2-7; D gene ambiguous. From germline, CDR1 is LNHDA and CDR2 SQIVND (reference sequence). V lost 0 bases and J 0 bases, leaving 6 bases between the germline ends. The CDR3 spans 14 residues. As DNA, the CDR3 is TGTGCCAGTAGTATAGAGCCCGGCTCCTACGAGCAGTACTTC. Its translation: CASSIEPGSYEQYF.

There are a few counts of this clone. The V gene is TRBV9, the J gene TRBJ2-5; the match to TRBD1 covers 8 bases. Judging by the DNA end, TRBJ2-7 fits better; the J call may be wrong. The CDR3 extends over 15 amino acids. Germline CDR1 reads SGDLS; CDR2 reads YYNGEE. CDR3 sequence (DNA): TGTGCCAGCAGCACCCGGACAGGGAATATCTACGAGCAGTACTTC. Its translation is CASSTRTGNIYEQYF.

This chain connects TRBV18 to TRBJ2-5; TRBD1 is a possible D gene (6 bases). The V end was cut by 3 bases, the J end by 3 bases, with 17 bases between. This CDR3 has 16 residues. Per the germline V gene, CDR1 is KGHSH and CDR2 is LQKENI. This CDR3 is CASSPLHLAGEETQYF. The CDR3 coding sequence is TGTGCCAGCTCACCTCTACACTTGGCAGGGGAAGAGACCCAGTACTTC.

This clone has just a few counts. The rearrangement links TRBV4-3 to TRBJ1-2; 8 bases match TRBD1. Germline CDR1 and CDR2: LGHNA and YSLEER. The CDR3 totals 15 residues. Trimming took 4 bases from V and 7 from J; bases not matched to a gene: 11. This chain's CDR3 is CASSLEGSGGTGYTF. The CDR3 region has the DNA TGCGCCAGCAGCCTCGAAGGTTCAGGGGGCACTGGCTACACCTTC.

The CDR3, as DNA: TGTGCCAGTAGTCACTTGGGACAGGATTTCTACGAGCAGTACTTC. Encoded protein: CASSHLGQDFYEQYF. V gene TRBV19 combines with J gene TRBJ2-7, with 8 bases identical to TRBD1. CDR1 is LNHDA and CDR2 is SQIVND in the germline V gene (reference sequence). V lost 5 bases, J lost 3 bases, and 9 bases stayed unmatched. This CDR3 is 15 amino acids long.

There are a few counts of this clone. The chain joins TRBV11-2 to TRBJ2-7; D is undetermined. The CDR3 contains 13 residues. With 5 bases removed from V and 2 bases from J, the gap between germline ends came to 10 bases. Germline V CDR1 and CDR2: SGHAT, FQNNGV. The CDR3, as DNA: TGTGCCAGCAGCCGCACAAACACCTACGAGCAGTACTTC. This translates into CASSRTNTYEQYF.

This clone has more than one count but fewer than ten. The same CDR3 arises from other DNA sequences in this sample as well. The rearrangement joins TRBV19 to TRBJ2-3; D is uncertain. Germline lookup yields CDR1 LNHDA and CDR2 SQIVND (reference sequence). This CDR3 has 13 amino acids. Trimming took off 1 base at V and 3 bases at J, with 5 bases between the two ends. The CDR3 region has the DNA TGTGCCAGTAGTATAGGCGGAACAGATACGCAGTATTTT. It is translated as CASSIGGTDTQYF.

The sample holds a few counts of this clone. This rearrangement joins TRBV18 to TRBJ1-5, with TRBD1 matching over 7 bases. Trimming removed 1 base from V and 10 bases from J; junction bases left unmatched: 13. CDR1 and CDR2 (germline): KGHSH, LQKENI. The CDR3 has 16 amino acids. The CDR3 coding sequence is TGTGCCAGCTCACCACGGGACAGCATTGGGTCGGGACCCCAGCATTTT. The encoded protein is CASSPRDSIGSGPQHF.

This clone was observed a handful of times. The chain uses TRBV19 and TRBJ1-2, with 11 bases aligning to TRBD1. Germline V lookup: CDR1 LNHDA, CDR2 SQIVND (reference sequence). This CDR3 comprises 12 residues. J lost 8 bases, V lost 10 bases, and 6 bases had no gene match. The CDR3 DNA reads TGTGCCACCGGACAGGGGGCGATCGGCTACACCTTC. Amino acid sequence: CATGQGAIGYTF.

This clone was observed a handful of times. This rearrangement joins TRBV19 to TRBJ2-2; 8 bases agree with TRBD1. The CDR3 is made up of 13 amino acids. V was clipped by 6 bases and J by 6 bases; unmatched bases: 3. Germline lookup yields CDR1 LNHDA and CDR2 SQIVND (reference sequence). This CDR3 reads CASRPQGAGELFF. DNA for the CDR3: TGTGCCAGTAGACCACAGGGGGCCGGGGAGCTGTTTTTT.

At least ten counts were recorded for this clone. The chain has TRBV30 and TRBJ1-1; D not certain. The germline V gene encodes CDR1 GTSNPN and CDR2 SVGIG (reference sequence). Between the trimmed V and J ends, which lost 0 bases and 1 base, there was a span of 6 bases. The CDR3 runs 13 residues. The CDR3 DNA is TGTGCCTGGAGTGTAGGAGGGAACACTGAAGCTTTCTTT. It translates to CAWSVGGNTEAFF.

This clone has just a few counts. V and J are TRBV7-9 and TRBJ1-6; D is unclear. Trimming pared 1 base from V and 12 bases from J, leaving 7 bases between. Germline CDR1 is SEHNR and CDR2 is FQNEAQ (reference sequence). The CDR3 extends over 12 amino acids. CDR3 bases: TGTGCCAGCAGCTTAGGGGGAGGACCCCTCCACTTT. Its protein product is CASSLGGGPLHF. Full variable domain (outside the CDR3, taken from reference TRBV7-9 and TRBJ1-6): DTGVSQNPRHKITKRGQNVTFRCDPISEHNRLYWYRQTLGQGPEFLTYFQNEAQLEKSRLLSDRFSAERPKGSFSTLEIQRTEQGDSAMYLCASSLGGGPLHFGNGTRLTVT.

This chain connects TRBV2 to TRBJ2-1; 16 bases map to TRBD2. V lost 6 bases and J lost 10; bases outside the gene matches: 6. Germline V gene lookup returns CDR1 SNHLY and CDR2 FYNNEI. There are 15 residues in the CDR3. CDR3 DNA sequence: TGTGCCAGCAGGGGACTAGCGGGGGGGCTTACGGAGCAGTTCTTC. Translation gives CASRGLAGGLTEQFF.

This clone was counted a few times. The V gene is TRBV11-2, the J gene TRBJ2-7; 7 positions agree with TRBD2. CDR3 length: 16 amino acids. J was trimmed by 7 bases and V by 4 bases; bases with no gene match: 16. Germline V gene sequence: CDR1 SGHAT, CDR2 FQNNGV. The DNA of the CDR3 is TGTGCCAGCAGCTCTCGACTAGCTGATAGAAGCCGGGAGCAGTACTTC. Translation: CASSSRLADRSREQYF.